The sequence of this TCR beta chain was determined in a study of CD8 T cells in Susac syndrome (dated 2019 in TCRdb). For the wider study: The study used repertoire sequencing to test whether antigen drove CD8+ T cell activation and differentiation in Susac syndrome. Study-wide findings and limitations: The number of individuals in the TCR sequencing and HLA analysis was recognized as being relatively small.

RNA was extracted using the RNeasy kit, and about 0.5 to 1 ug of the RNA was reverse transcribed with random hexamers. The immunoSEQ multiplex PCR assay, which covers 54 Vbeta and 13 Jbeta segments, was used to amplify TCR beta CDR3 regions. Bias from PCR amplification was corrected by using a synthetic template baseline for primer optimization and for computational correction. The authors' pipeline ran thus. Reads were annotated to V, D and J genes according to IMGT and were analyzed with immunoSEQ Analyzer, with only productive sequences retained. Clonality was computed as one minus Shannon entropy normalized by log2 of the number of productive unique sequences. For each patient and control, public and private clones were evaluated within the 100 most prevalent clones. Susac-specific clones were defined as absent from healthy and MS cohorts, 1052 published viral clones and other ImmuneACCESS disease sequences. TCRdb ran its own pipeline on the public reads, namely fastp trimming at Q25 and MiXCR clone calling, and kept in-frame beta chains. Here each entry gathers all rows of one CDR3 protein and keeps the most common genes and DNA. These V and J calls rely on TCRdb rather than the paper's analysis. For this sample the table gives 140,000 to 150,000 distinct CDR3 sequences, of which approximately 95% were detected only once. The ten top clones hold approximately 0.11% of the sample.

Peripheral blood CD8+ and CD4+ T cells from healthy donors, Susac syndrome patients and multiple sclerosis patients were profiled using high-throughput TCR beta sequencing. Treatment-naive patients with stable or active relapsing-remitting disease fulfilling revised McDonald criteria were used as multiple sclerosis controls. Bulk CD8+ and CD4+ T cells were purified by magnetic negative isolation, whereas CD8+ TEMRA cells were enriched by FACS. Blood was drawn into EDTA tubes, processed within 24 hours, and PBMCs were isolated by density gradient centrifugation. PBMCs intended for TCR sequencing were frozen in liquid nitrogen and were later thawed in a 37 degrees C water bath. Purity of sorted or isolated CD4+, CD8+ and CD8+ TEMRA cells was at least 90%. V lost 2 bases and J lost 5 bases, and the count of bases not matched to a germline gene is 1. The germline V gene (reference sequence) supplies CDR1 MNHEY and CDR2 SMNVEV. Measured from the cysteine to the phenylalanine, the CDR3 is 13 residues long. CDR3 DNA is the only sequence kept; it has 39 bases, read in frame from the first base.

This clonotype was counted between two and nine times. Its antigen has not been determined. No base quality information exists; no much larger clone differs at one position. The receptor chain draws on TRBV27 and TRBJ2-7; 9 central bases correspond to TRBD2. The sample comprised CD4+ T cells from PBMCs. The clonotype was recovered from a human donor with multiple sclerosis. Here is the DNA: TGTGCCAGCAGTTTAGCGGGAGGGAACGAGCAGTACTTC. It translates as CASSLAGGNEQYF.